Below are 25 T cell receptor beta chains sequenced from a single sample in a study of CD8 T cells in ankylosing spondylitis. TCRdb reanalysed the 5' RACE reads using MiXCR and keeps one entry per CDR3 protein. The sample holds approximately 400,000 distinct CDR3 sequences, about 24% seen once. Their cognate antigens are unknown. Study-level findings and limits: Ankylosing spondylitis blood seemed to carry a telltale TCR beta motif made of several highly homologous variants.

Material for sequencing was blood, either unsorted or a sorted T cell fraction (not recorded which). These receptors were collected from a male donor with ankylosing spondylitis.

The CDR3 DNA is TGTGCCAGCAGTTTCCTCAGGGAGAGCACTGAAGCTTTCTTT. The encoded protein is CASSFLRESTEAFF. This chain joins TRBV2 and TRBJ1-1; possible D gene TRBD1, 5 bases. The V end lost 5 bases, the J end lost 4 bases, and 14 bases lay between the germline ends. CDR1 is SNHLY and CDR2 is FYNNEI in the germline V gene. The CDR3 spans 14 residues.

This clonotype was found a few times. CDR3 sequence (DNA): TGCGCCAGCAGCTTGGCCTTCAATGAGCAGTTCTTC. Residues: CASSLAFNEQFF. The rearrangement joins TRBV5-1 to TRBJ2-1; no clear D. The ends were cut back, 0 bases at V and 6 bases at J, with 4 bases in the middle. Germline V gene data show CDR1 as SGHRS and CDR2 as YFSETQ. This CDR3 comprises 12 residues.

The V gene is TRBV7-6, the J gene TRBJ1-3, with D possibly TRBD1 on 5 matching bases. From germline, CDR1 is SGHVS and CDR2 FNYEAQ. V was trimmed by 8 bases and J by 0 bases, leaving 14 bases between them. The CDR3 is 15 amino acids. CDR3: CASGQPFSSGNTIYF. The CDR3, as DNA: TGTGCCAGCGGACAACCGTTTTCCTCTGGAAACACCATATATTTT. Combining the CDR3 with reference TRBV7-6 and TRBJ1-3 gives the whole variable domain GAGVSQSPRYKVTKRGQDVALRCDPISGHVSLYWYRQALGQGPEFLTYFNYEAQQDKSGLPNDRFSAERPEGSISTLTIQRTEQRDSAMYRCASGQPFSSGNTIYFGEGSWLTVV.

The table lists this clonotype with a few counts. This chain joins TRBV9 and TRBJ2-5; D unresolved. Trimming took off 1 base at V and 4 bases at J, with 11 bases between the two ends. The CDR3 consists of 14 residues. CDR1 SGDLS and CDR2 YYNGEE come from the germline V gene. The CDR3 loop reads CASSVRPGGETQYF. The DNA for the CDR3 is TGTGCCAGCAGCGTACGTCCAGGCGGAGAGACCCAGTACTTC.

The J gene is TRBJ1-1, the V gene TRBV18; D gene uncertain. The germline V gene has CDR1 KGHSH and CDR2 LQKENI. V lost 3 bases and J lost 0, with 8 bases in between. The CDR3 length is 14 residues. The CDR3 region is CASSPYGMNTEAFF. Written as DNA, the CDR3 is TGTGCCAGCTCACCCTATGGCATGAACACTGAAGCTTTCTTT. The whole variable domain, remainder taken from reference TRBV18 and TRBJ1-1, is NAGVMQNPRHLVRRRGQEARLRCSPMKGHSHVYWYRQLPEEGLKFMVYLQKENIIDESGMPKERFSAEFPKEGPSILRIQQVVRGDSAAYFCASSPYGMNTEAFFGQGTRLTVV.

The chain has TRBV20-1 and TRBJ2-1, with 10 bases aligning to TRBD2. Losses at the gene ends were 0 bases for V and 5 bases for J; bases not matched to a gene: 7. CDR3 length equals 16 residues. Looked up from germline, CDR1 is DFQATT and CDR2 is SNEGSKA (reference sequence). As DNA, the CDR3 is TGCAGTGCTAGAGATCCCCGCAGCGGGAGGGACAATGAGCAGTTCTTC. Its translation: CSARDPRSGRDNEQFF.

CDR3 residues: CASWGPANEKLFF. The CDR3 DNA follows: TGTGCCAGTTGGGGGCCAGCTAATGAAAAACTGTTTTTT. The chain joins TRBV2 to TRBJ1-4; D might be TRBD1 (6 bases). V lost 9 bases, J lost 3 bases, and 11 bases lay in between. CDR3 length: 13 residues. The germline CDR1 and CDR2 sequences are SNHLY and FYNNEI.

The V and J genes are TRBV7-2 and TRBJ2-1; 7 nucleotides match TRBD2. Trimming at V came to 1 base and at J to 8 bases, leaving 5 bases not matched to a gene. The CDR3 is made up of 14 amino acids. Germline V gene sequence: CDR1 SGHTA, CDR2 FQGNSA. This CDR3 reads CASSLVGLDYEQFF. In DNA, the CDR3 is TGTGCCAGCAGCTTAGTCGGACTAGATTATGAGCAGTTCTTC.

J is TRBJ2-3 and V is TRBV7-9, with TRBD2 as a possible D gene (6 bases). V was pared by 8 bases and J by 0 bases, with 12 bases between. Germline V CDR1 and CDR2: SEHNR, FQNEAQ (reference sequence). This CDR3 is 14 amino acids long. The CDR3 DNA is TGTGCCAGCTGTTCTGGGACTAGCACAGATACGCAGTATTTT. This gives the protein CASCSGTSTDTQYF.

The chain has TRBV6-2 or TRBV6-3 and TRBJ2-1; D unresolved. Trimming pared 6 bases from V and 8 bases from J, leaving 14 bases between. The CDR3 totals 13 residues. The germline CDR1 and CDR2 sequences are MNHEY and SVGEGT. The CDR3 DNA is TGTGCCAGCAGCTACATTAGGGCTTATGAGCAGTTCTTC. Protein product: CASSYIRAYEQFF.

This clonotype was detected only once. V is TRBV11-2 and J is TRBJ2-5; 7 positions match TRBD1. Trimming removed 10 bases from V and 2 bases from J; junction bases left unmatched: 10. CDR3 length: 14 residues. Germline CDR1 and CDR2: SGHAT and FQNNGV. CDR3 loop: CATSLGTVQETQYF. CDR3 nucleotides: TGTGCCACTTCATTGGGGACAGTGCAAGAGACCCAGTACTTC.

This clonotype has ten or more counts. The gene calls are TRBV7-2 and TRBJ2-2; D is uncertain. CDR1 is SGHTA and CDR2 is FQGNSA in the germline V gene. V was clipped by 6 bases and J by 1 base, with 3 bases between them. The CDR3 has 12 amino acids. CDR3 sequence: CASRLNTGELFF. DNA of the CDR3: TGTGCCAGCAGGTTGAACACCGGGGAGCTGTTTTTT.

This clonotype was seen a handful of times. The rearrangement uses TRBV29-1 and TRBJ2-7, with D hard to call. The V and J ends lost 5 bases and 2 bases respectively, with 10 bases between them. There are 12 residues in the CDR3. The V gene's germline CDR1 is SQVTM and CDR2 ANQGSEA. CDR3 in DNA: TGCAGCGTTTGGACCGACACCTACGAGCAGTACTTC. Encoded protein: CSVWTDTYEQYF.

This clonotype has ten or more counts. The V and J genes are TRBV5-1 and TRBJ2-2; 9 bases map to TRBD1. This CDR3 has 16 residues. Looked up from germline, CDR1 is SGHRS and CDR2 is YFSETQ. The trim removed 4 bases at V and 5 bases at J, leaving 9 bases unmatched. DNA of the CDR3: TGCGCCAGCAGCCAACGCGGACAGGGGAGAACCGGGGAGCTGTTTTTT. Protein: CASSQRGQGRTGELFF.

The chain employs TRBV5-6 and TRBJ2-7; maybe TRBD1 (6 bases). Germline V gene sequence: CDR1 SGHDT, CDR2 YYEEEE. CDR3 size: 15 residues. V lost 0 bases and J 2 bases, leaving 12 bases between the germline ends. The CDR3 is CASSLAPDSTYEQYF. The CDR3 region has the DNA TGTGCCAGCAGCTTGGCTCCGGACAGTACCTACGAGCAGTACTTC. Full variable domain (missing parts from reference TRBV5-6 and TRBJ2-7): DAGVTQSPTHLIKTRGQQVTLRCSPKSGHDTVSWYQQALGQGPQFIFQYYEEEERQRGNFPDRFSGHQFPNYSSELNVNALLLGDSALYLCASSLAPDSTYEQYFGPGTRLTVT.

This clonotype was seen only a few times. The chain is built from TRBV7-6 and TRBJ2-5; D possibly corresponds to TRBD2 (5 bases). The germline gives CDR1 SGHVS, CDR2 FNYEAQ. This CDR3 region has 11 residues. V lost 3 bases, J lost 14 bases, and 13 bases lay in between. DNA of the CDR3: TGTGCCAGCAGCTTGGGCGGGCAACCTTACTTC. Amino acid sequence: CASSLGGQPYF.

This clonotype was seen only once. The chain uses TRBV25-1 and TRBJ2-1; no clear D gene. Germline-derived CDR1 and CDR2 are MGHDK and SYGVNS. This CDR3 spans 13 amino acids. V lost 2 bases to trimming and J lost 8 bases, with 10 bases between them. The CDR3 here is CASSEKNLDEQFF. The CDR3 bases are TGTGCCAGCAGTGAAAAGAACCTGGATGAGCAGTTCTTC.

A few counts support this clonotype. This rearrangement joins TRBV19 to TRBJ2-1; 8 positions match TRBD2. The CDR3 totals 16 residues. The germline V gene encodes CDR1 LNHDA and CDR2 SQIVND (reference sequence). V gave up 7 bases and J gave up 4 bases; unmatched junction bases: 12. CDR3 nucleotides: TGTGCCAGTATAGGGAAGGTACTAGCGGATTACAATGAGCAGTTCTTC. This encodes CASIGKVLADYNEQFF.

The chain uses TRBV9 and TRBJ2-2, with TRBD2 matching over 11 bases. This CDR3 comprises 18 residues. Germline CDR1 SGDLS, CDR2 YYNGEE. The V and J ends lost 4 bases and 7 bases, in that order; junction bases with no gene match: 15. Here the CDR3 reads CASSHRTSGSQEVGELFF. As DNA, the CDR3 is TGTGCCAGCAGCCATCGCACTAGCGGGAGTCAGGAAGTCGGGGAGCTGTTTTTT.

There are a few counts of this clonotype. This chain links TRBV6-5 with TRBJ1-1; no clear D. CDR1 and CDR2 (germline): MNHEY, SVGAGI. V gave up 2 bases and J gave up 1 base, with 14 bases separating them. The CDR3 runs 16 residues. CDR3 in amino acids: CASSYTLDRPNTEAFF. Written as DNA, the CDR3 is TGTGCCAGCAGTTACACTCTAGATAGACCGAACACTGAAGCTTTCTTT.

The CDR3 is CATRPSGRSTGELFF. CDR3 DNA: TGTGCCACCCGACCTAGCGGGAGAAGCACCGGGGAGCTGTTTTTT. The V call is TRBV15, the J call TRBJ2-2, with TRBD2 matching 10 bases. The junction had 7 bases not matched to a gene; V was cut back by 8 bases and J by 4 bases. In germline, CDR1 is LNHNV, CDR2 YYDKDF (reference sequence). The CDR3 has 15 residues.

The V gene is TRBV20-1, the J gene TRBJ2-1; 7 bases are a match to TRBD2. Trimming removed 6 bases from V and 0 bases from J; junction bases left unmatched: 11. Germline V gene sequence: CDR1 DFQATT, CDR2 SNEGSKA (reference sequence). The CDR3 runs to 16 residues. The DNA of the CDR3 is TGCAGTGCGAAAAAGGGCGGCGGGAGCTCCTACAATGAGCAGTTCTTC. Protein product: CSAKKGGGSSYNEQFF.

This clonotype was observed at least ten times. The rearrangement uses TRBV10-1 and TRBJ2-7, with D unresolved. V shed 4 bases and J shed 0 bases, with 7 bases lying between them. CDR3 length: 13 residues. Germline V gene lookup returns CDR1 WNHNN and CDR2 SYGVQD (reference sequence). In DNA, the CDR3 is TGCGCCAGCAGTGGCCATACCTCCTACGAGCAGTACTTC. This codes for CASSGHTSYEQYF.

This clonotype was detected only a few times. The rearrangement joins TRBV20-1 to TRBJ1-1; D unclear. Germline V gene lookup returns CDR1 DFQATT and CDR2 SNEGSKA (reference sequence). This CDR3 is 13 amino acids long. The germline V and J ends were trimmed by 5 bases and 4 bases, with 14 bases remaining between them. CDR3 in amino acids: CSAWVRSGTEAFF. The CDR3 DNA follows: TGCAGTGCTTGGGTGCGCTCTGGCACTGAAGCTTTCTTT.

CDR3 nucleotides: TGTGCCAGCACCTCTCAGGGGTCTGGGGCCAACGTCCTGACTTTC. Protein product: CASTSQGSGANVLTF. The V gene is TRBV2, the J gene TRBJ2-6; D may be TRBD1 (6 bases). The CDR3 is 15 residues long. Trimming left V 7 bases short and J 1 base short, with 11 bases between. The germline V gene encodes CDR1 SNHLY and CDR2 FYNNEI.